The clone carrying this T cell receptor (beta chain) appeared a single time. The data stem from a study of early T cells in non-severe SARS-CoV-2 infection. The TCR library protocol attached unique molecular identifiers to the individual cDNA molecules. In TCRdb, the 5' RACE reads were re-called with MiXCR into one record per CDR3 protein. The table lists 85,000 to 95,000 distinct CDR3 sequences, around a sixth of them singletons. V was pared by 6 bases and J by 6 bases, with 2 bases of the junction left unmatched. The germline gives CDR1 MNHEY, CDR2 SMNVEV (reference sequence). The CDR3 sequence is 13 residues long.

The sequence was obtained from an adult who was a healthcare worker with PCR-confirmed SARS-CoV-2 infection or an uninfected control (not recorded which). The chain combines TRBV27 with TRBJ1-6; 7 nucleotides match TRBD1. The sample here was whole blood, taken at baseline. CDR3 coding DNA: TGTGCCAGCAGGGGACAGATTAATTCACCCCTCCACTTT. It yields the protein CASRGQINSPLHF.